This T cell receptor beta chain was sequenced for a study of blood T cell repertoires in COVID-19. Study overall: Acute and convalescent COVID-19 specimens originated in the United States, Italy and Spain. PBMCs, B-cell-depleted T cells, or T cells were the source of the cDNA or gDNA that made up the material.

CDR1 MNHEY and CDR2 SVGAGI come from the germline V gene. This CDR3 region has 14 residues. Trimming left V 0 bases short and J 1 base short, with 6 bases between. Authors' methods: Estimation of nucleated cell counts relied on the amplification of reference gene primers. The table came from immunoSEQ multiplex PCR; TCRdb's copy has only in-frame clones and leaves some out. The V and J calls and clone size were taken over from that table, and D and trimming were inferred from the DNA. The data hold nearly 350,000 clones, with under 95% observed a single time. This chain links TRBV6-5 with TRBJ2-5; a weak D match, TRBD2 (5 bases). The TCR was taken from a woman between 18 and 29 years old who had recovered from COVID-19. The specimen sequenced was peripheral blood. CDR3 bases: TGTGCCAGCAGTTACTCCCTAGCCCAAGAGACCCAGTACTTC. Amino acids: CASSYSLAQETQYF.